The 28 T cell receptor beta chains presented below share a single source sample, sequenced in a study of T cells after yellow fever vaccination. TCRdb used MiXCR to reprocess the 5' RACE reads, holding one entry per CDR3 protein. This sample has around 160,000 distinct CDR3 sequences, with 6% to 7.5% found just once. Sequenced material: CD4+ T cells sorted from PBMCs, taken about 5 days after the first yellow fever vaccination. These receptors came from a man in his late teens or twenties who received the YFV17D yellow fever vaccine.

The chain is built from TRBV20-1 and TRBJ1-1, with 8 bases fitting TRBD1. This CDR3 has 14 amino acids. V trimming: 1 base; J trimming: 11 bases; junction bases outside the gene matches: 12. The germline V gene has CDR1 DFQATT and CDR2 SNEGSKA (reference sequence). Here the CDR3 reads CSARGDRRGGGAFF. CDR3 DNA sequence: TGCAGTGCTAGAGGGGACAGGCGGGGCGGTGGTGCTTTCTTT.

This clonotype has a handful of counts. This rearrangement joins TRBV6-2 or TRBV6-3 to TRBJ2-7; TRBD1 is a possible D gene (6 bases). Germline V lookup: CDR1 MNHEY, CDR2 SVGEGT. V lost 6 bases and J 0 bases, leaving 18 bases between the germline ends. This CDR3 has 16 amino acids. The CDR3 protein is CASRQGADRYSYEQYF. The CDR3, as DNA: TGTGCCAGCAGGCAGGGAGCTGACAGGTACTCCTACGAGCAGTACTTC.

This clonotype occurred a few times. An end of the junction does not agree with germline; a read error may underlie this. The gene calls are TRBV7-7 and TRBJ2-5; TRBD1 or TRBD2 may be the D gene (5 bases each). Germline V gene sequence: CDR1 SSHAT, CDR2 FNYEAQ (reference sequence). The CDR3 length is 13 residues. The CDR3 nucleotides read TGTGCTAGCAGCTCAGGGAGCCCGGAGACCCAGTACTTC. Its protein product is CASSSGSPETQYF.

There are many counts of this clonotype. The chain carries TRBV7-9 and TRBJ2-1; 8 nucleotides agree with TRBD2. Germline CDR1 is SEHNR and CDR2 is FQNEAQ (reference sequence). J was trimmed by 3 bases and V by 5 bases; bases with no gene match: 9. This CDR3 has 16 residues. The CDR3 DNA sequence: TGTGCCAGCAGCCTAAAGACTAGCGCTTACTACAATGAGCAGTTCTTC. This encodes CASSLKTSAYYNEQFF. The full variable domain, rest sourced from reference TRBV7-9 and TRBJ2-1, is DTGVSQNPRHKITKRGQNVTFRCDPISEHNRLYWYRQTLGQGPEFLTYFQNEAQLEKSRLLSDRFSAERPKGSFSTLEIQRTEQGDSAMYLCASSLKTSAYYNEQFFGPGTRLTVL.

This chain joins TRBV9 and TRBJ2-3, with TRBD2 identical over 7 bases. The germline V gene has CDR1 SGDLS and CDR2 YYNGEE. The CDR3 extends over 15 amino acids. V lost 0 bases and J lost 6; bases outside the gene matches: 7. CDR3 loop: CASSVVAGAGDTQYF. CDR3 sequence (DNA): TGTGCCAGCAGCGTAGTAGCGGGCGCAGGGGATACGCAGTATTTT.

The table lists this clonotype with many counts. Written as DNA, the CDR3 is TGCGCCAGCAGCCAGGGGACAGGGGAGGTTTCACCCCTCCACTTT. Its translation: CASSQGTGEVSPLHF. V gene TRBV4-3 combines with J gene TRBJ1-6; 10 bases map to TRBD1. Germline CDR1 and CDR2: LGHNA and YSLEER. This CDR3 is built from 15 residues. With V trimmed by 3 bases and J by 9 bases, 5 bases remained unmatched.

This clonotype was seen repeatedly, ten times or more. V usage is TRBV20-1 and J usage is TRBJ1-2, with 8 bases that match TRBD1. This CDR3 contains 12 residues. Germline CDR1 reads DFQATT; CDR2 reads SNEGSKA (reference sequence). The CDR3 sequence: CSATGGNYGYTF. The CDR3 coding sequence is TGCAGCGCCACAGGGGGAAACTATGGCTACACCTTC.

This clonotype was seen at least ten times. The chain combines TRBV12-3 or TRBV12-4 with TRBJ1-6; 7 bases are shared with TRBD1. The CDR3 consists of 16 residues. V was clipped by 5 bases and J by 0 bases; unmatched bases: 4. CDR3: CASSRGQSSYNSPLHF. DNA of the CDR3: TGTGCCAGCAGTAGGGGACAGAGCTCCTATAATTCACCCCTCCACTTT.

This clonotype was recorded many times. CDR3 residues: CSAPRMSGGAKETQYF. The CDR3 nucleotides are TGCAGTGCTCCCCGCATGAGCGGGGGGGCAAAAGAGACCCAGTACTTC. The V call is TRBV20-1, the J call TRBJ2-5; 10 bases fit TRBD2. CDR1 DFQATT and CDR2 SNEGSKA come from the germline V gene (reference sequence). CDR3 size: 16 residues. J lost 3 bases, V lost 5 bases, and 12 bases had no gene match.

This clonotype was seen a handful of times. CDR3 loop: CASSYRGEEKLFF. In nucleotides, the CDR3 is TGTGCCAGCAGTTACAGGGGTGAGGAAAAACTGTTTTTT. V and J are TRBV6-5 and TRBJ1-4; possible D gene TRBD1, 5 bases. CDR1 is MNHEY and CDR2 is SVGAGI in the germline V gene. CDR3 size: 13 residues. V was cut by 2 bases and J by 8 bases, with 9 bases left in between.

This clonotype has at least ten counts. The chain joins TRBV6-6 to TRBJ1-1; no firm D call. V was cut by 5 bases and J by 11 bases, with 24 bases left in between. CDR3 size: 15 residues. Germline V gives CDR1 MNHNY, CDR2 SVGAGI (reference sequence). The CDR3: CASSRLALSPGTAFF. The CDR3 DNA reads as TGTGCCAGCAGTCGACTCGCCCTTTCGCCCGGCACTGCTTTCTTT.

This clonotype was seen a handful of times. This chain joins TRBV7-2 and TRBJ2-5; D may be TRBD2 (5 bases). CDR3 length: 14 residues. The germline gives CDR1 SGHTA, CDR2 FQGNSA. With 0 bases removed from V and 6 bases from J, the gap between germline ends came to 11 bases. The CDR3 protein is CASSLAAGGKTQYF. CDR3 DNA: TGTGCCAGCAGCTTAGCGGCCGGAGGCAAGACCCAGTACTTC.

This clonotype showed up many times. The chain recombines TRBV9 with TRBJ1-2; tentative D call: TRBD1 (5 bases). Trimming shortened V by 2 bases and J by 3 bases, and 11 bases separated the two germline ends. Germline V gene sequence: CDR1 SGDLS, CDR2 YYNGEE. This CDR3 is 14 amino acids long. CDR3 sequence reads: CASSVGADYYGYTF. The CDR3, as DNA: TGTGCCAGCAGCGTTGGGGCAGATTACTATGGCTACACCTTC.

The chain couples TRBV5-1 to TRBJ2-5; D gene ambiguous. Trimming cost V 0 bases and J 2 bases, with 11 bases left between them. CDR3 size: 15 residues. The germline CDR1 and CDR2 sequences are SGHRS and YFSETQ. As DNA, the CDR3 is TGCGCCAGCAGCTTGGGACAACTAAGTCAAGAGACCCAGTACTTC. It codes for CASSLGQLSQETQYF.

This clonotype was observed at least ten times. J is TRBJ2-3 and V is TRBV5-1; D possibly uses TRBD1 or TRBD2 (5 bases each). This CDR3 comprises 14 residues. Looked up from germline, CDR1 is SGHRS and CDR2 is YFSETQ. Trimming removed 3 bases at V and 2 bases at J, with 10 bases between. The CDR3 bases are TGCGCCAGCAGCTCTGGGACCTCCACAGATACGCAGTATTTT. Amino acid sequence: CASSSGTSTDTQYF.

This clonotype was seen repeatedly, ten times or more. In nucleotides, the CDR3 is TGTGCCAGCAGCACCCGATCGGGGAATGAGCAGTTCTTC. Translation gives CASSTRSGNEQFF. This rearrangement joins TRBV7-2 to TRBJ2-1, with D maybe TRBD2 (5 bases). Germline-derived CDR1 and CDR2 are SGHTA and FQGNSA. V shed 5 bases and J shed 7 bases, with 12 bases lying between them. The CDR3 is 13 amino acids.

This clonotype has a count of ten or more. The rearrangement uses TRBV7-8 and TRBJ1-6; 9 nucleotides align to TRBD1. CDR1 is SGHVS and CDR2 is FQNEAQ in the germline V gene. Unmatched junction bases numbered 4, after V lost 5 bases and J lost 5 bases. CDR3 length: 15 amino acids. CDR3 loop: CASSQWDRDNSPLHF. The CDR3 DNA reads TGTGCCAGCAGCCAATGGGACAGGGATAATTCACCCCTCCACTTT.

The table lists this clonotype with many counts. The J gene is TRBJ2-7, the V gene TRBV7-2; 7 bases are a match to TRBD1. CDR3 length: 15 amino acids. After removal of 4 bases from V and 3 bases from J, the junction contained 9 bases not matched to a gene. Germline V gives CDR1 SGHTA, CDR2 FQGNSA. CDR3 sequence: CASSWGIAGGYEQYF. Here the CDR3 DNA reads TGTGCCAGCAGCTGGGGTATAGCAGGGGGCTACGAGCAGTACTTC. The variable domain in full, with the rest retrieved from reference TRBV7-2 and TRBJ2-7, is GAGVSQSPSNKVTEKGKDVELRCDPISGHTALYWYRQSLGQGLEFLIYFQGNSAPDKSGLPSDRFSAERTGGSVSTLTIQRTQQEDSAVYLCASSWGIAGGYEQYFGPGTRLTVT.

This chain links TRBV7-2 with TRBJ1-1; D is undetermined. The germline V gene has CDR1 SGHTA and CDR2 FQGNSA. V lost 6 bases and J 4 bases, leaving 12 bases between the germline ends. The CDR3 is 13 amino acids. CDR3 in amino acids: CASRGRLVTEAFF. In DNA, the CDR3 is TGTGCCAGCAGAGGACGCTTAGTCACTGAAGCTTTCTTT. The complete variable domain, with remaining parts taken from reference TRBV7-2 and TRBJ1-1, reads GAGVSQSPSNKVTEKGKDVELRCDPISGHTALYWYRQSLGQGLEFLIYFQGNSAPDKSGLPSDRFSAERTGGSVSTLTIQRTQQEDSAVYLCASRGRLVTEAFFGQGTRLTVV.

This clonotype was observed a few times. The chain uses TRBV24-1 and TRBJ2-1; 8 nucleotides line up with TRBD2. Germline-derived CDR1 and CDR2 are KGHDR and SFDVKD. The CDR3 loop spans 17 amino acids. With V trimmed by 2 bases and J by 1 base, 6 bases remained unmatched. The CDR3 DNA sequence: TGTGCCACCAGTGATTCCCAACGGGGGGGTTCCTACAATGAGCAGTTCTTC. It translates to CATSDSQRGGSYNEQFF.

J is TRBJ2-3 and V is TRBV5-1; D remains unclear. V gave up 4 bases and J gave up 4 bases, with 13 bases separating them. The CDR3 has 14 residues. Germline V gives CDR1 SGHRS, CDR2 YFSETQ. CDR3 sequence: CASSPCGVPDTQYF. For the CDR3, the DNA is TGCGCCAGCAGCCCTTGTGGGGTTCCAGATACGCAGTATTTT.

The chain combines TRBV12-3 or TRBV12-4 with TRBJ1-5; 9 bases line up with TRBD1. The CDR3 is 14 residues long. Unmatched junction bases numbered 8, after V lost 6 bases and J lost 8 bases. Here the CDR3 reads CASSRNRGQEPQHF. CDR3 sequence (DNA): TGTGCCAGCAGCCGTAACAGGGGGCAGGAGCCCCAGCATTTT.

The sample holds many counts of this clonotype. This chain links TRBV12-3 or TRBV12-4 with TRBJ1-1, with TRBD1 identical over 7 bases. The ends lost 7 bases at V and 5 bases at J; junction bases unmatched: 10. This CDR3 has 14 amino acids. DNA for the CDR3: TGTGCCAGCACCTTCGACAGGGCGGATACTGAAGCTTTCTTT. This translates into CASTFDRADTEAFF.

This clonotype has ten or more counts. V usage is TRBV7-9 and J usage is TRBJ2-3; TRBD1 agrees at 7 bases. V shed 5 bases, J shed 0 bases, and the junction held 8 bases outside the gene matches. Germline V lookup: CDR1 SEHNR, CDR2 FQNEAQ (reference sequence). CDR3 length equals 16 residues. Here the CDR3 reads CASSTGTDLSTDTQYF. Here the CDR3 DNA reads TGTGCCAGCAGCACCGGGACAGATCTGAGCACAGATACGCAGTATTTT.

Ten or more counts support this clonotype. J is TRBJ2-2 and V is TRBV6-5; D is undetermined. Germline V gene sequence: CDR1 MNHEY, CDR2 SVGAGI. The length of the CDR3 is 14 residues. V lost 0 bases, J lost 3 bases, and 5 bases lay in between. The CDR3 reads CASSYSKYTGELFF. The CDR3, as DNA: TGTGCCAGCAGTTACTCGAAATACACCGGGGAGCTGTTTTTT.

This clonotype appeared many times. The J gene is TRBJ2-3, the V gene TRBV7-7, with TRBD1 identical over 8 bases. The CDR3 is 22 residues long. After removal of 5 bases from V and 7 bases from J, the junction contained 32 bases not matched to a gene. Germline CDR1 is SSHAT and CDR2 is FNYEAQ (reference sequence). The CDR3 spells CASSASSPWTGMVSRLGNTQYF. In DNA form, the CDR3 reads TGTGCCAGCAGCGCATCTTCCCCCTGGACAGGGATGGTGTCGAGGTTGGGCAATACGCAGTATTTT.

This clonotype was counted a few times. V gene TRBV18 combines with J gene TRBJ2-3; D remains ambiguous. V was trimmed by 5 bases and J by 2 bases, leaving 11 bases between them. The CDR3 has 14 residues. Germline V lookup: CDR1 KGHSH, CDR2 LQKENI. The CDR3 loop reads CASSTSMYTDTQYF. CDR3 in DNA: TGTGCCAGCTCAACCTCGATGTACACAGATACGCAGTATTTT.

This clonotype was seen only once. The chain links TRBV7-9 to TRBJ2-3, with D possibly being TRBD2 (6 bases). Trimming took off 5 bases at V and 4 bases at J, with 13 bases between the two ends. CDR3 length: 14 residues. Germline CDR1 SEHNR, CDR2 FQNEAQ (reference sequence). The CDR3 is CASSLQTRADTQYF. The CDR3 DNA is TGTGCCAGCAGCCTGCAGACTAGGGCAGATACGCAGTATTTT.